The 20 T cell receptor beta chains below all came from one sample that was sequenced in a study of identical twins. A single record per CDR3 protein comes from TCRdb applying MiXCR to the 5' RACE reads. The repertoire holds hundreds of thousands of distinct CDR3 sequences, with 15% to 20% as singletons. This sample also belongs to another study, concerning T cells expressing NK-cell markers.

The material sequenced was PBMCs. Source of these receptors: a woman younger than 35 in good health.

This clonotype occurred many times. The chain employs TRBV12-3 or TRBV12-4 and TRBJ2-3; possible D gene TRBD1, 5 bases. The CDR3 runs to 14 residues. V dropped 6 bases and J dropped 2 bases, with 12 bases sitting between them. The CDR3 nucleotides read TGTGCCAGCAGGATGATAGGGGCCACAGATACGCAGTATTTT. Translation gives CASRMIGATDTQYF.

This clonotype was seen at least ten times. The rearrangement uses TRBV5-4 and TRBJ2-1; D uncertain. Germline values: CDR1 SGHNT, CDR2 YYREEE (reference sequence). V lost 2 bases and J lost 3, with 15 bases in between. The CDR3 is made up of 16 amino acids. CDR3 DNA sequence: TGTGCCAGCAGCTTAGGCGAGCCCTACCGCTACAATGAGCAGTTCTTC. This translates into CASSLGEPYRYNEQFF.

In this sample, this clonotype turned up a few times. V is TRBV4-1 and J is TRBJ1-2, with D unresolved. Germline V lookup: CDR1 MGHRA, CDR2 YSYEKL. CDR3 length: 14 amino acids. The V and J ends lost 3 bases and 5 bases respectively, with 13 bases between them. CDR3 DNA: TGCGCCAGCAGCCACCGGCGGACGATATATGGCTACACCTTC. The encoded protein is CASSHRRTIYGYTF.

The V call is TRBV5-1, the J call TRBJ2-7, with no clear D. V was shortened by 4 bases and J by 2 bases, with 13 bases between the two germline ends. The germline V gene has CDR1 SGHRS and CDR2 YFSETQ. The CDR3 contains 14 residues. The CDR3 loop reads CASSTYRGAYEQYF. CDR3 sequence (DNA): TGCGCCAGCAGCACCTATCGTGGGGCCTACGAGCAGTACTTC.

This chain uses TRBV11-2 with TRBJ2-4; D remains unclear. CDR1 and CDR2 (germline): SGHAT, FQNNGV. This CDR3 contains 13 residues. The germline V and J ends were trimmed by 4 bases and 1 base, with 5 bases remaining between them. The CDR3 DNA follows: TGTGCCAGCAGCTCCTACGCCAAAAACATTCAGTACTTC. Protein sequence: CASSSYAKNIQYF.

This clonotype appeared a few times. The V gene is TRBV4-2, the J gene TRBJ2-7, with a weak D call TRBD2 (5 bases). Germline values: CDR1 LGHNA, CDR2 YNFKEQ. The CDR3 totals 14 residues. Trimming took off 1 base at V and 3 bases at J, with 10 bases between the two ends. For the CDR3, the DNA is TGTGCCAGCAGCCAAGTAGGAGGCGACTACGAGCAGTACTTC. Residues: CASSQVGGDYEQYF.

The CDR3 is CASSRGYSTDEQYF. The CDR3 coding sequence is TGTGCCAGCAGCCGGGGGTACTCCACCGACGAGCAGTACTTC. The V gene is TRBV7-2, the J gene TRBJ2-7; TRBD2 might be the D (6 bases). The CDR3 contains 14 residues. Germline V gene lookup returns CDR1 SGHTA and CDR2 FQGNSA. The V end was cut by 5 bases, the J end by 5 bases, with 16 bases between.

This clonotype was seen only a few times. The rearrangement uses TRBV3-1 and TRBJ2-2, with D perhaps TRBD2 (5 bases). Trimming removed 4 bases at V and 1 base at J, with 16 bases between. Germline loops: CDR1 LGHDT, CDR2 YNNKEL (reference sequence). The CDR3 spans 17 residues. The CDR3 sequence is CASSLPYPRENTGELFF. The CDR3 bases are TGTGCCAGCAGCCTACCCTACCCTCGGGAGAACACCGGGGAGCTGTTTTTT.

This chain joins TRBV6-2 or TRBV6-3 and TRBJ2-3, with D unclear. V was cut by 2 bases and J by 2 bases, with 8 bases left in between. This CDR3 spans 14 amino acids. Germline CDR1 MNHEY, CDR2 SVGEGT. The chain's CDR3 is CASSYGVSTDTQYF. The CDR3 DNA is TGTGCCAGCAGTTACGGTGTCTCCACAGATACGCAGTATTTT.

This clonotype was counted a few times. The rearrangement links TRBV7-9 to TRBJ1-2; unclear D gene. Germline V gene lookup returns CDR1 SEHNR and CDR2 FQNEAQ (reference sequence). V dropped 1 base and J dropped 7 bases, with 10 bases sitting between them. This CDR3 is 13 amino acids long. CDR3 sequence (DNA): TGTGCCAGCAGCTTAGTGCGGGAAGCTGGCTACACCTTC. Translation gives CASSLVREAGYTF.

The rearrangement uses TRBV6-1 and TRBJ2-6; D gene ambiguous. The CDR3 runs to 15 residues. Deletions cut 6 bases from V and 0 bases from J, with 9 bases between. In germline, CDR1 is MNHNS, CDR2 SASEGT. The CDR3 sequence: CASSARSSGANVLTF. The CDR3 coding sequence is TGTGCCAGCAGCGCAAGGTCCTCTGGGGCCAACGTCCTGACTTTC.

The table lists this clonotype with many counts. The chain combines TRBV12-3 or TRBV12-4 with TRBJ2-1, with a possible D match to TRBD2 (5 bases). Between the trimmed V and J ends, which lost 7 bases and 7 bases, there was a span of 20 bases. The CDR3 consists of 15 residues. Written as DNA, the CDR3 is TGTGCCAGCACCCTGCGGGCCCTTGTGGGGAATGAGCAGTTCTTC. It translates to CASTLRALVGNEQFF.

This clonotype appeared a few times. CDR3 coding DNA: TGCGCCAGCAGCTTGGGGCGGGCGAACACAGATACGCAGTATTTT. Protein: CASSLGRANTDTQYF. The V gene is TRBV5-1, the J gene TRBJ2-3; D perhaps matches TRBD2 (5 bases). Trimming removed 0 bases at V and 2 bases at J, with 10 bases between. CDR3 length: 15 amino acids. Germline loops: CDR1 SGHRS, CDR2 YFSETQ.

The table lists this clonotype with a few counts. The CDR3 protein is CAISEVTGGFADTQYF. The CDR3 coding sequence is TGTGCCATCAGTGAAGTGACAGGGGGCTTTGCAGATACGCAGTATTTT. The chain carries TRBV10-3 and TRBJ2-3; 10 bases fit TRBD1. V shed 3 bases, J shed 4 bases, and the junction held 7 bases outside the gene matches. This CDR3 has 16 amino acids. Germline V gene lookup returns CDR1 ENHRY and CDR2 SYGVKD.

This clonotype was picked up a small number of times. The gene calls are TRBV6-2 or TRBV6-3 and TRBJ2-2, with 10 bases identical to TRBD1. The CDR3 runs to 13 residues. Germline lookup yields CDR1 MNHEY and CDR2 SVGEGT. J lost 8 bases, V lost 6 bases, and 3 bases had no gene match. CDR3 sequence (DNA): TGTGCCAGCAGGACAGGGGGCGGAGGGGAGCTGTTTTTT. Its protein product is CASRTGGGGELFF.

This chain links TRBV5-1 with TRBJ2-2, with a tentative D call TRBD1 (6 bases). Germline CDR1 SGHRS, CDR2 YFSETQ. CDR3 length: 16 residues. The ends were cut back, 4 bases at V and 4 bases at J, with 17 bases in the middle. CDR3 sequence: CASSGISGQLTGELFF. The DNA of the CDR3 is TGCGCCAGCAGCGGAATATCGGGACAACTCACCGGGGAGCTGTTTTTT.

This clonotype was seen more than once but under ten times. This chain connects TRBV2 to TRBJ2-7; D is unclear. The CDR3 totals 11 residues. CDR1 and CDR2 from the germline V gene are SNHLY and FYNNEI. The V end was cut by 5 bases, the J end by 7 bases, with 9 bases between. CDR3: CASSPRLEQYF. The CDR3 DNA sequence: TGTGCCAGCAGTCCCAGACTGGAGCAGTACTTC.

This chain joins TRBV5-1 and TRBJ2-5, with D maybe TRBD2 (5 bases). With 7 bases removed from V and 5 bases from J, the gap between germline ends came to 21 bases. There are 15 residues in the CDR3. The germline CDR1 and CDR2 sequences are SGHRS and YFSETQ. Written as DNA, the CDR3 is TGCGCCAGCGGACTTGGACTTTCCCCCCAGGAGACCCAGTACTTC. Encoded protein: CASGLGLSPQETQYF.

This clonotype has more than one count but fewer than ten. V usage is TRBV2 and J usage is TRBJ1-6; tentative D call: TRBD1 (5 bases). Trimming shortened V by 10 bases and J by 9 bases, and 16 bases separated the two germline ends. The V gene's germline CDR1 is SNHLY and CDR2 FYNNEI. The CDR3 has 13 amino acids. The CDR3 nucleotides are TGTGCCACGATGCGGGGGTTAGGTTCACCCCTCCACTTT. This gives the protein CATMRGLGSPLHF.

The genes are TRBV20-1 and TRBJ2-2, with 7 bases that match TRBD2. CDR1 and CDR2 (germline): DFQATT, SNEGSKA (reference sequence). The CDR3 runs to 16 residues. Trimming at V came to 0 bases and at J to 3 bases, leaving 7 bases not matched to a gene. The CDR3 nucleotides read TGCAGTGCTAGAGATCTGGGCGGGGGACACACCGGGGAGCTGTTTTTT. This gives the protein CSARDLGGGHTGELFF.